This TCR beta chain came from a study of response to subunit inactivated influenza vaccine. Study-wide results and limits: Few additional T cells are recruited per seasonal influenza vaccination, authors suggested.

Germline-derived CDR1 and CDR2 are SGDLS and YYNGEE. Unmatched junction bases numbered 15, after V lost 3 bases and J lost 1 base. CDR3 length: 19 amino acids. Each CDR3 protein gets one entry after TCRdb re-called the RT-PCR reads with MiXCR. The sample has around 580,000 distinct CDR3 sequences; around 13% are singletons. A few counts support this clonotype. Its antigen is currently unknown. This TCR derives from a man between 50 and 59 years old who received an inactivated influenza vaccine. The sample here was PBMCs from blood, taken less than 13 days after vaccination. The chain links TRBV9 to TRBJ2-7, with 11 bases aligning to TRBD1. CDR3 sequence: CASSATVGSGQGASYEQYF. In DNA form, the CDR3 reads TGTGCCAGCAGCGCGACGGTAGGGTCCGGACAGGGGGCTTCCTACGAGCAGTACTTC.